These T cell receptor beta chains were read from a single sample in a study of blood T cell repertoires in COVID-19. Clones were read by immunoSEQ multiplex PCR, and TCRdb kept only the in-frame ones, dropping some. The data show 55,000 to 75,000 clones, 84% seen once. The sequenced sample was peripheral blood. These receptors were collected from an elderly man with COVID-19, enrolled during active disease. CDR3s leave out the opening cysteine and the closing phenylalanine or tryptophan.

v_gene,j_gene,CDR3aa
TRBV4-1,TRBJ1-5,ASSQDAGARGNQPQH
TRBV24-1,TRBJ2-5,ATSEGTVTTQY
TRBV6-2/TRBV6-3,TRBJ2-3,ASSYNRGADTQY
TRBV30,TRBJ1-5,AWSPGQGFNQPQH
TRBV5-1,TRBJ1-2,ASSPTGVEGYT
TRBV29-1,TRBJ1-1,SVELKANTEAF
TRBV10-1,TRBJ2-2,VSKWSFQREDTGELF
TRBV3-1/TRBV3-2,TRBJ1-2,ASSQLGGQGYT
TRBV28,TRBJ1-1,ASSFGTAGAF
TRBV27,TRBJ2-5,ASRPDSQETQY
TRBV13,TRBJ1-2,ASSFQGLKAGYT
TRBV5-1,TRBJ2-7,ASSTGTGVASYEQY
TRBV10-2,TRBJ1-5,ASNTRDRLDQPQH
TRBV11-2,TRBJ1-4,ASSLSGQPNEKLF
TRBV27,TRBJ2-1,ASRPLAGPTYNEQF
TRBV7-2,TRBJ2-2,ASSLMGQINTGELF
TRBV29-1,TRBJ2-5,SSRGGRGQETQY
TRBV7-2,TRBJ1-5,ASSRDTNQPQH
TRBV18,TRBJ1-5,ASSPGTGDQPQH
TRBV7-2,TRBJ2-7,ASSLGGQGVGEQY
TRBV15,TRBJ2-5,ATSSKETQY
TRBV28,TRBJ1-5,ASSFQGARSNQPQH
TRBV19,TRBJ2-7,ARNRGYEQY
TRBV7-2,TRBJ2-2,ASSLWANKNTGELF
TRBV10-2,TRBJ2-3,ASSYGTGGTDTQY
TRBV3-1/TRBV3-2,TRBJ1-1,ACSQENLRGGAF
TRBV20-1,TRBJ2-1,SASWLARNEQF
TRBV25-1,TRBJ2-5,ASRQDQETQY